This TCR beta chain was recorded in a study of T cell responses to AZD1222 COVID-19 vaccine. Across the whole study: Second-dose schedules of about 4 or about 12 weeks were combined. Study outcomes and limitations: Of the AZD1222 recipients, only 5 or 6 were seropositive at baseline. Spike-specific TCR breadth rose after two AZD1222 doses, and depth rose as well. Donors skewed white British and female; clonal diversity was possibly underestimated.

This clone was detected only a few times. The antigen is not known. The germline V and J ends were trimmed by 2 bases and 1 base, with 18 bases remaining between them. CDR3 length: 17 amino acids. Per the germline V gene, CDR1 is MNHEY and CDR2 is SVGEGT. Data came from immunoSEQ multiplex PCR; TCRdb stores just in-frame clones and leaves some out. Of 150,000 to 160,000 clones in the sample, 88% were seen once. The chain uses TRBV6-2 or TRBV6-3 and TRBJ2-7, with no clear D. Sample: peripheral blood, taken on day 0 of AZD1222 vaccination. The sequence derives from an adult in good health. CDR3 residues: CASSYPSWSVGSYEQYF. In nucleotides, the CDR3 is TGTGCCAGCAGTTACCCTAGTTGGTCCGTCGGGTCCTACGAGCAGTACTTC.